This passage covers 15 T cell receptor beta chains from one sample sequenced in a study of blood T cell repertoires in COVID-19. Clones were read by immunoSEQ multiplex PCR, and TCRdb kept only the in-frame ones, dropping some. Of 100,000 to 140,000 clones listed, approximately 90% are singletons. Input material: peripheral blood. All receptors come from a woman aged 30 to 39 with acute or convalescent COVID-19.

J is TRBJ2-1 and V is TRBV18; D may be TRBD1 (7 bases). This CDR3 is 13 amino acids long. The germline V gene has CDR1 KGHSH and CDR2 LQKENI. Trimming removed 8 bases at V and 8 bases at J, with 16 bases between. The CDR3 spells CASKRGPGDEQFF. DNA of the CDR3: TGTGCCAGCAAGAGGGGGCCGGGGGATGAGCAGTTCTTC.

The genes are TRBV6-2 or TRBV6-3 and TRBJ2-1, with 7 bases that match TRBD2. This CDR3 spans 14 amino acids. The germline V gene has CDR1 MNHEY and CDR2 SVGEGT. V gave up 2 bases and J gave up 10 bases; unmatched junction bases: 8. The CDR3 reads CASSYQLRGGEQFF. The CDR3 nucleotides are TGTGCCAGCAGTTACCAGCTGCGGGGAGGGGAGCAGTTCTTC.

V and J are TRBV10-3 and TRBJ1-2, with 9 nucleotides matching TRBD1. The trim removed 1 base at V and 9 bases at J, leaving 9 bases unmatched. The CDR3 runs 15 residues. Per germline, CDR1 ENHRY and CDR2 SYGVKD. The CDR3 spells CAISELGGQGYRYTF. CDR3 DNA sequence: TGTGCCATCAGTGAGTTGGGGGGACAGGGATATCGCTACACCTTC.

The rearrangement links TRBV27 to TRBJ1-4, with D perhaps TRBD1 (5 bases). Germline-derived CDR1 and CDR2 are MNHEY and SMNVEV (reference sequence). This CDR3 is built from 14 residues. Trimming took off 5 bases at V and 8 bases at J, with 15 bases between the two ends. The chain's CDR3 is CASSPSGGVEKLFF. CDR3 sequence (DNA): TGTGCCAGCAGTCCCAGTGGAGGGGTCGAAAAACTGTTTTTT. Drawing the rest from reference TRBV27 and TRBJ1-4, the complete variable domain is EAQVTQNPRYLITVTGKKLTVTCSQNMNHEYMSWYRQDPGLGLRQIYYSMNVEVTDKGDVPEGYKVSRKEKRNFPLILESPSPNQTSLYFCASSPSGGVEKLFFGSGTQLSVL.

The rearrangement uses TRBV5-1 and TRBJ2-7; unclear D gene. Germline CDR1 SGHRS, CDR2 YFSETQ. V gave up 0 bases and J gave up 7 bases, with 17 bases separating them. This CDR3 is 15 amino acids long. DNA for the CDR3: TGCGCCAGCAGCTTGGCTGGAGCCCTAGGCCGGGAGCAGTACTTC. Translating gives CASSLAGALGREQYF.

Only a few counts were recorded for this clone. The chain combines TRBV4-3 with TRBJ2-3; D perhaps matches TRBD1 (6 bases). This CDR3 is built from 18 residues. Germline CDR1 LGHNA, CDR2 YSLEER. Trimming shortened V by 3 bases and J by 0 bases, and 19 bases separated the two germline ends. Written as DNA, the CDR3 is TGCGCCAGCAGCCAGGACCTGGGGGCGGCCTATAGCACAGATACGCAGTATTTT. It encodes CASSQDLGAAYSTDTQYF.

The V call is TRBV12-3 or TRBV12-4, the J call TRBJ2-2; D not certain. V lost 3 bases and J 8 bases, leaving 10 bases between the germline ends. The CDR3 spans 13 residues. CDR3 nucleotides: TGTGCCAGCAGTTTTAATCCGCGGGGGGAGCTGTTTTTT. Its translation: CASSFNPRGELFF.

CDR3 sequence: CASSFEGTPNTGELFF. CDR3 bases: TGTGCCAGCAGCTTTGAGGGGACTCCGAACACCGGGGAGCTGTTTTTT. The chain carries TRBV7-2 and TRBJ2-2; TRBD2 is a possible D gene (6 bases). Trimming stripped 3 bases from V and 0 bases from J, with 11 bases between. Germline values: CDR1 SGHTA, CDR2 FQGNSA. CDR3 size: 16 residues.

This clone ranks as medium-sized. This chain connects TRBV18 to TRBJ2-7; D is perhaps TRBD2 (6 bases). Trimming shortened V by 5 bases and J by 7 bases, and 12 bases separated the two germline ends. The CDR3 sequence is 12 residues long. CDR1 KGHSH and CDR2 LQKENI come from the germline V gene. CDR3 DNA: TGTGCCAGCTCAATGCAGGGAGGAGAGCAGTACTTC. Amino acid sequence: CASSMQGGEQYF.

V and J are TRBV20-1 and TRBJ1-1; D not certain. CDR3 size: 11 residues. V was clipped by 5 bases and J by 4 bases, with 8 bases between them. Germline V gene data show CDR1 as DFQATT and CDR2 as SNEGSKA (reference sequence). CDR3 sequence reads: CSAAAFTEAFF. The CDR3 coding sequence is TGCAGTGCTGCAGCGTTCACTGAAGCTTTCTTT.

This clone has only a few counts. For the CDR3, the DNA is TGTGCCAGCAGTTCCCCGGGACAGGGGGGTTATGAGCAGTTCTTC. Amino acids: CASSSPGQGGYEQFF. The chain couples TRBV6-2 or TRBV6-3 to TRBJ2-1, with 11 nucleotides matching TRBD1. This CDR3 is built from 15 residues. V gave up 4 bases and J gave up 8 bases; unmatched junction bases: 7. Germline assignment: CDR1 MNHEY and CDR2 SVGEGT.

The CDR3 here is CASSKRPYEQFF. DNA of the CDR3: TGTGCCAGTAGTAAGAGGCCATATGAGCAGTTCTTC. The chain has TRBV19 and TRBJ2-1; no clear D. The CDR3 totals 12 residues. Trimming left V 4 bases short and J 8 bases short, with 9 bases between. CDR1 and CDR2 from the germline V gene are LNHDA and SQIVND (reference sequence).

The chain recombines TRBV6-5 with TRBJ1-1, with 10 bases fitting TRBD1. The CDR3 has 16 amino acids. The V gene end was trimmed by 4 bases and the J gene end by 1 base; junction bases not matched to a gene: 6. Germline V CDR1 and CDR2: MNHEY, SVGAGI. CDR3 region: CASSSPRDRGNTEAFF. The DNA for the CDR3 is TGTGCCAGCAGTTCTCCCCGGGACAGGGGGAACACTGAAGCTTTCTTT.

The CDR3 loop reads CASSLSSAGPSTDTQYF. The CDR3, as DNA: TGTGCCAGCAGTTTATCTAGCGCGGGCCCTTCCACAGATACGCAGTATTTT. The chain carries TRBV28 and TRBJ2-3; a weak D match, TRBD2 (6 bases). Germline V lookup: CDR1 MDHEN, CDR2 SYDVKM. Trimming shortened V by 1 base and J by 2 bases, and 16 bases separated the two germline ends. The CDR3 sequence is 17 residues long.

The chain employs TRBV6-6 and TRBJ2-5, with 8 positions matching TRBD2. The CDR3 has 15 amino acids. From germline, CDR1 is MNHNY and CDR2 SVGAGI (reference sequence). The V and J ends lost 2 bases and 1 base, in that order; junction bases with no gene match: 3. The CDR3 nucleotides are TGTGCCAGCAGTTACACTAGCGGAGTCCAAGAGACCCAGTACTTC. This gives the protein CASSYTSGVQETQYF.